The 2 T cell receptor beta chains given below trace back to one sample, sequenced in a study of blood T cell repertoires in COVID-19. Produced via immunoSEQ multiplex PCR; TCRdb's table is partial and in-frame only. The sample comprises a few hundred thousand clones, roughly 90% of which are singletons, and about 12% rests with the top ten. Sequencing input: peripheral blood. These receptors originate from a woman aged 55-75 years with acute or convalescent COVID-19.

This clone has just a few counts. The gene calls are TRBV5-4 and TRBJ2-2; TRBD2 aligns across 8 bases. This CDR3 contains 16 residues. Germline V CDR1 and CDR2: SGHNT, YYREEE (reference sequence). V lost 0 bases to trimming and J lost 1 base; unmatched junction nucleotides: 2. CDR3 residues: CASSLATSVNTGELFF. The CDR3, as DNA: TGTGCCAGCAGCTTGGCGACTAGCGTGAACACCGGGGAGCTGTTTTTT.

The CDR3 is CASSERTGRDYNEQFF. Written as DNA, the CDR3 is TGTGCCAGCAGCGAGCGGACAGGGCGGGATTACAATGAGCAGTTCTTC. This chain joins TRBV5-4 and TRBJ2-1; 8 bases map to TRBD1. With V trimmed by 4 bases and J by 4 bases, 10 bases remained unmatched. CDR1 is SGHNT and CDR2 is YYREEE in the germline V gene (reference sequence). This CDR3 is built from 16 residues.